Below, 32 T cell receptor beta chains from the same sample are listed, as sequenced in a study of blood T cell repertoires in COVID-19. Some clones are missing from TCRdb's copy, which holds only in-frame ones; the method was immunoSEQ multiplex PCR. The table includes about 380,000 clones, around 90% detected once. The sample was PBMCs or T cells enriched from blood (not recorded which). These TCRs come from a woman between 18 and 29 years old who had recovered from COVID-19.

The gene calls are TRBV6-5 and TRBJ1-1; D not resolved. Germline V CDR1 and CDR2: MNHEY, SVGAGI. The CDR3 is 11 residues long. Trimming took 7 bases from V and 9 from J, leaving 12 bases between them. The DNA of the CDR3 is TGTGCCAGCACCCTGAGGGAGAAAGCTTTCTTT. Translation gives CASTLREKAFF.

This chain joins TRBV2 and TRBJ2-7, with D maybe TRBD2 (5 bases). The CDR3 is 13 residues long. Deletions cut 0 bases from V and 4 bases from J, with 7 bases between. From germline, CDR1 is SNHLY and CDR2 FYNNEI. DNA for the CDR3: TGTGCCAGCAGTGAAGCGTGGACTTACGAGCAGTACTTC. Protein sequence: CASSEAWTYEQYF.

The V and J genes are TRBV19 and TRBJ1-6; no clear D gene. Germline CDR1 LNHDA, CDR2 SQIVND (reference sequence). The CDR3 is made up of 14 amino acids. The V and J ends lost 5 bases and 3 bases respectively, with 8 bases between them. CDR3 nucleotide sequence: TGTGCCAGTAGTCCGGGATACTATAATTCACCCCTCCACTTT. Translating it yields CASSPGYYNSPLHF. The entire variable domain, with the rest obtained from reference TRBV19 and TRBJ1-6, is as follows: DGGITQSPKYLFRKEGQNVTLSCEQNLNHDAMYWYRQDPGQGLRLIYYSQIVNDFQKGDIAEGYSVSREKKESFPLTVTSAQKNPTAFYLCASSPGYYNSPLHFGNGTRLTVT.

The chain recombines TRBV10-3 with TRBJ2-5, with 8 bases matching TRBD1. The CDR3 runs 15 residues. Germline V CDR1 and CDR2: ENHRY, SYGVKD. After removal of 6 bases from V and 1 base from J, the junction contained 7 bases not matched to a gene. The CDR3 spells CAISFDRGPQETQYF. The CDR3 bases are TGTGCCATCAGCTTCGACAGGGGTCCCCAAGAGACCCAGTACTTC.

The chain uses TRBV28 and TRBJ1-3; weak D call: TRBD1 (6 bases). Looked up from germline, CDR1 is MDHEN and CDR2 is SYDVKM. The CDR3 consists of 19 residues. Trimming shortened V by 6 bases and J by 4 bases, and 28 bases separated the two germline ends. DNA of the CDR3: TGTGCCAGCAGCCCCGGGGCAGGGGCCGCTCAGATGGGAGGAAACACCATATATTTT. Translated, it gives CASSPGAGAAQMGGNTIYF.

This rearrangement joins TRBV10-3 to TRBJ2-1, with D perhaps matching TRBD2 (5 bases). The germline gives CDR1 ENHRY, CDR2 SYGVKD. This CDR3 contains 17 residues. The V gene lost 2 bases and the J gene lost 5 bases, with 19 bases spanning the gap. CDR3 sequence: CAISEPGETPVNNEQFF. Here the CDR3 DNA reads TGTGCCATCAGTGAGCCTGGGGAGACTCCCGTTAACAATGAGCAGTTCTTC.

The CDR3 DNA follows: TGTGCCAGCACCCCCCGTGTAGCGTATAGCAATCAGCCCCAGCATTTT. Translation gives CASTPRVAYSNQPQHF. This chain uses TRBV6-2 or TRBV6-3 with TRBJ1-5; D gene ambiguous. CDR1 and CDR2 from the germline V gene are MNHEY and SVGEGT. Trimming cost V 7 bases and J 0 bases, with 16 bases left between them. The CDR3 is 16 residues long.

The rearrangement uses TRBV30 and TRBJ2-2; the match to TRBD1 covers 12 bases. This CDR3 region has 15 residues. Germline CDR1 and CDR2: GTSNPN and SVGIG (reference sequence). Trimming cost V 1 base and J 6 bases; bases outside gene matches: 3. The DNA of the CDR3 is TGTGCCTGGAGTGGGGGACAGGGGGCGCCCGGGGAGCTGTTTTTT. Protein sequence: CAWSGGQGAPGELFF.

The chain joins TRBV15 to TRBJ1-5, with D unresolved. The CDR3 runs 12 residues. Germline V gene sequence: CDR1 LNHNV, CDR2 YYDKDF (reference sequence). Trimming pared 5 bases from V and 3 bases from J, leaving 5 bases between. The CDR3 spells CATSVVNQPQHF. CDR3 DNA: TGTGCCACCAGCGTAGTCAATCAGCCCCAGCATTTT.

The chain employs TRBV3-1 (or the pseudogene TRBV3-2) and TRBJ1-4; D perhaps matches TRBD1 (6 bases). The CDR3 length is 17 residues. Germline V lookup: CDR1 LGHDT, CDR2 YNNKEL (reference sequence). Trimming removed 1 base from V and 2 bases from J, with 14 bases in between. CDR3 sequence: CASSQVVGGPTNEKLFF. The CDR3 DNA is TGTGCCAGCAGCCAAGTAGTCGGGGGGCCCACTAATGAAAAACTGTTTTTT.

This CDR3 is CASSLVGENNEQFF. CDR3 DNA sequence: TGTGCCAGCAGCTTAGTGGGAGAAAACAATGAGCAGTTCTTC. This chain uses TRBV7-6 with TRBJ2-1, with D possibly TRBD2 on 5 matching bases. V shed 1 base and J shed 5 bases, with 9 bases lying between them. This CDR3 has 14 amino acids. The germline V gene encodes CDR1 SGHVS and CDR2 FNYEAQ.

This clone was seen only a few times. This chain connects TRBV27 to TRBJ2-7; 7 bases agree with TRBD2. The CDR3 is 14 residues long. CDR1 MNHEY and CDR2 SMNVEV come from the germline V gene (reference sequence). V lost 6 bases and J lost 0; bases outside the gene matches: 5. CDR3 in DNA: TGTGCCAGCAGACTCGGGACTACCTCCTACGAGCAGTACTTC. It encodes CASRLGTTSYEQYF.

V is TRBV3-1 (or the pseudogene TRBV3-2) and J is TRBJ1-1; no clear D gene. Germline lookup yields CDR1 LGHDT and CDR2 YNNKEL (reference sequence). V lost 6 bases and J lost 8, with 10 bases in between. The CDR3 consists of 11 residues. The CDR3 loop is CASSSTTEAFF. Here the CDR3 DNA reads TGTGCCAGCAGTTCAACTACGGAAGCTTTCTTT.

In its sample, this clone was seen once. The rearrangement links TRBV5-1 to TRBJ2-2; 7 bases are shared with TRBD1. V shed 2 bases and J 2 bases; nucleotides not matched to a gene: 6. In germline, CDR1 is SGHRS, CDR2 YFSETQ. The CDR3 spans 16 residues. As DNA, the CDR3 is TGCGCCAGCAGCTTACCCGGGACAGACAACACCGGGGAGCTGTTTTTT. This encodes CASSLPGTDNTGELFF.

The gene calls are TRBV6-2 or TRBV6-3 and TRBJ2-5; 9 bases match TRBD1. Germline loops: CDR1 MNHEY, CDR2 SVGEGT. The ends lost 2 bases at V and 5 bases at J; junction bases unmatched: 12. CDR3 size: 17 residues. In DNA form, the CDR3 reads TGTGCCAGCAGTTACCCCCTCGTACAGGGGGCATTGGAGACCCAGTACTTC. Protein sequence: CASSYPLVQGALETQYF.

The J gene is TRBJ1-3, the V gene TRBV6-4; 7 nucleotides align to TRBD1. This CDR3 spans 16 amino acids. The germline V gene encodes CDR1 MRHNA and CDR2 SNTAGT. V lost 5 bases, J lost 6 bases, and 13 bases stayed unmatched. The CDR3 sequence is CASSFTRGFSVNTIYF. The CDR3 region has the DNA TGTGCCAGCAGTTTCACCAGGGGGTTTAGTGTAAACACCATATATTTT.

The chain has TRBV27 and TRBJ1-2; 7 positions agree with TRBD1. This CDR3 comprises 14 residues. Trimming at V came to 5 bases and at J to 4 bases, leaving 7 bases not matched to a gene. Germline V gene data show CDR1 as MNHEY and CDR2 as SMNVEV (reference sequence). CDR3 loop: CASSRDRGSYGYTF. CDR3 coding DNA: TGTGCCAGCAGTAGGGACAGAGGATCCTATGGCTACACCTTC.

The gene calls are TRBV3-1 (or the pseudogene TRBV3-2) and TRBJ1-2; 8 bases align to TRBD1. This CDR3 has 15 amino acids. Trimming took 1 base from V and 4 from J; bases not matched to a gene: 5. Germline CDR1 is LGHDT and CDR2 is YNNKEL (reference sequence). CDR3 residues: CASSQGTGKAYGYTF. As DNA, the CDR3 is TGTGCCAGCAGCCAAGGGACAGGGAAAGCCTATGGCTACACCTTC.

The J gene is TRBJ1-4, the V gene TRBV9; D uncertain. The CDR3 spans 16 residues. Between the trimmed V and J ends, which lost 5 bases and 1 base, there was a span of 15 bases. Germline CDR1 is SGDLS and CDR2 is YYNGEE. The CDR3 loop reads CASSPRSVGTNEKLFF. The CDR3 nucleotides are TGTGCCAGCAGTCCTAGATCCGTCGGAACTAATGAAAAACTGTTTTTT.

V gene TRBV4-2 combines with J gene TRBJ2-3; D may be TRBD2 (6 bases). This CDR3 is 14 amino acids long. V lost 3 bases to trimming and J lost 2 bases, with 9 bases between them. Looked up from germline, CDR1 is LGHNA and CDR2 is YNFKEQ. The CDR3 sequence is CASSHGGDTDTQYF. Here the CDR3 DNA reads TGTGCCAGCAGCCACGGAGGGGACACAGATACGCAGTATTTT.

The V gene is TRBV28, the J gene TRBJ1-1, with a possible D match to TRBD1 (5 bases). Trimming cost V 1 base and J 1 base, with 13 bases left between them. The germline V gene has CDR1 MDHEN and CDR2 SYDVKM. The length of the CDR3 is 16 residues. CDR3 sequence (DNA): TGTGCCAGCAGTTTATTTCGGATGGGGGGGAACACTGAAGCTTTCTTT. It is translated as CASSLFRMGGNTEAFF.

The chain combines TRBV12-5 with TRBJ2-7, with D unresolved. V lost 1 base, J lost 2 bases, and 9 bases lay in between. There are 14 residues in the CDR3. CDR1 is LGHNT, CDR2 FRNRAP, per germline. The CDR3 coding sequence is TGTGCTAGTGGTTTGGGGGCAGTAACCTACGAGCAGTACTTC. It specifies CASGLGAVTYEQYF.

The chain carries TRBV15 and TRBJ2-5; no clear D gene. CDR1 and CDR2 from the germline V gene are LNHNV and YYDKDF (reference sequence). V was clipped by 3 bases and J by 1 base, with 9 bases between them. This CDR3 has 14 amino acids. CDR3 sequence reads: CATSRGRSQETQYF. Written as DNA, the CDR3 is TGTGCCACCAGCAGGGGCCGTAGCCAAGAGACCCAGTACTTC.

V is TRBV11-2 and J is TRBJ2-1, with 12 bases matching TRBD2. Germline V gene lookup returns CDR1 SGHAT and CDR2 FQNNGV. With 5 bases clipped from V and 2 bases from J, the junction kept 13 bases outside the gene matches. CDR3 length: 19 amino acids. CDR3 sequence (DNA): TGTGCCAGCAGCAAAACTGGACTAGCGGGGTTGGGGCCCTACAATGAGCAGTTCTTC. It specifies CASSKTGLAGLGPYNEQFF.

The genes are TRBV24-1 and TRBJ2-1; 9 bases are a match to TRBD1. Germline V lookup: CDR1 KGHDR, CDR2 SFDVKD. The CDR3 extends over 16 amino acids. V was clipped by 0 bases and J by 10 bases; unmatched bases: 9. The CDR3 nucleotides read TGTGCCACCAGTGATTTGTCCGGGACAGGGAAACACGAGCAGTTCTTC. The encoded protein is CATSDLSGTGKHEQFF.

The rearrangement uses TRBV7-9 and TRBJ1-5, with 10 nucleotides matching TRBD1. From germline, CDR1 is SEHNR and CDR2 FQNEAQ (reference sequence). The CDR3 has 15 residues. The V and J ends lost 6 bases and 2 bases, in that order; junction bases with no gene match: 4. The CDR3 region is CASRSGTGGNQPQHF. CDR3 DNA sequence: TGTGCCAGCAGATCCGGGACAGGGGGCAATCAGCCCCAGCATTTT.

DNA of the CDR3: TGTGCCAGCAGCTTTTCCGCGGGAGGTTACAATGAGCAGTTCTTC. Protein sequence: CASSFSAGGYNEQFF. The chain employs TRBV7-9 and TRBJ2-1; 8 nucleotides agree with TRBD2. CDR3 size: 15 residues. Losses at the gene ends were 3 bases for V and 4 bases for J; bases not matched to a gene: 5. Germline V gene sequence: CDR1 SEHNR, CDR2 FQNEAQ (reference sequence).

V gene TRBV29-1 combines with J gene TRBJ2-7, with a tentative D call TRBD1 (5 bases). The CDR3 length is 13 residues. Looked up from germline, CDR1 is SQVTM and CDR2 is ANQGSEA. Trimming left V 1 base short and J 3 bases short, with 10 bases between. CDR3 sequence reads: CSVEAGWGYEQYF. In DNA, the CDR3 is TGCAGCGTTGAAGCAGGGTGGGGCTACGAGCAGTACTTC.

This clone appeared a single time. The rearrangement links TRBV30 to TRBJ1-1; D may be TRBD1 (6 bases). CDR3 length: 12 residues. CDR1 is GTSNPN, CDR2 SVGIG, per germline (reference sequence). The V gene lost 0 bases and the J gene lost 10 bases, with 12 bases spanning the gap. The CDR3 is CAWSVGGGGAFF. CDR3 nucleotides: TGTGCCTGGAGTGTAGGGGGTGGGGGAGCTTTCTTT.

V is TRBV30 and J is TRBJ1-2; the D is unclear. Germline V lookup: CDR1 GTSNPN, CDR2 SVGIG (reference sequence). CDR3 size: 14 residues. V was clipped by 4 bases and J by 0 bases, with 12 bases between them. CDR3 loop: CAWIGGLTNYGYTF. In DNA form, the CDR3 reads TGTGCCTGGATCGGCGGCCTAACTAACTATGGCTACACCTTC.

The CDR3 spells CASSLPGTGNGYTF. The CDR3 DNA follows: TGTGCCAGCAGCTTACCCGGGACAGGGAATGGCTACACCTTC. V gene TRBV5-4 combines with J gene TRBJ1-2; the match to TRBD1 covers 9 bases. This CDR3 contains 14 residues. Trimming at V came to 2 bases and at J to 6 bases, leaving 5 bases not matched to a gene. CDR1 and CDR2 from the germline V gene are SGHNT and YYREEE (reference sequence).

The chain carries TRBV7-9 and TRBJ2-5; TRBD2 matches 13 bases. The CDR3 consists of 17 residues. The germline V gene has CDR1 SEHNR and CDR2 FQNEAQ (reference sequence). Trimming at V came to 4 bases and at J to 0 bases, leaving 5 bases not matched to a gene. CDR3 coding DNA: TGTGCCAGCAGCTCCCGGACTAGCGGGGGCTACCAAGAGACCCAGTACTTC. Translated: CASSSRTSGGYQETQYF.